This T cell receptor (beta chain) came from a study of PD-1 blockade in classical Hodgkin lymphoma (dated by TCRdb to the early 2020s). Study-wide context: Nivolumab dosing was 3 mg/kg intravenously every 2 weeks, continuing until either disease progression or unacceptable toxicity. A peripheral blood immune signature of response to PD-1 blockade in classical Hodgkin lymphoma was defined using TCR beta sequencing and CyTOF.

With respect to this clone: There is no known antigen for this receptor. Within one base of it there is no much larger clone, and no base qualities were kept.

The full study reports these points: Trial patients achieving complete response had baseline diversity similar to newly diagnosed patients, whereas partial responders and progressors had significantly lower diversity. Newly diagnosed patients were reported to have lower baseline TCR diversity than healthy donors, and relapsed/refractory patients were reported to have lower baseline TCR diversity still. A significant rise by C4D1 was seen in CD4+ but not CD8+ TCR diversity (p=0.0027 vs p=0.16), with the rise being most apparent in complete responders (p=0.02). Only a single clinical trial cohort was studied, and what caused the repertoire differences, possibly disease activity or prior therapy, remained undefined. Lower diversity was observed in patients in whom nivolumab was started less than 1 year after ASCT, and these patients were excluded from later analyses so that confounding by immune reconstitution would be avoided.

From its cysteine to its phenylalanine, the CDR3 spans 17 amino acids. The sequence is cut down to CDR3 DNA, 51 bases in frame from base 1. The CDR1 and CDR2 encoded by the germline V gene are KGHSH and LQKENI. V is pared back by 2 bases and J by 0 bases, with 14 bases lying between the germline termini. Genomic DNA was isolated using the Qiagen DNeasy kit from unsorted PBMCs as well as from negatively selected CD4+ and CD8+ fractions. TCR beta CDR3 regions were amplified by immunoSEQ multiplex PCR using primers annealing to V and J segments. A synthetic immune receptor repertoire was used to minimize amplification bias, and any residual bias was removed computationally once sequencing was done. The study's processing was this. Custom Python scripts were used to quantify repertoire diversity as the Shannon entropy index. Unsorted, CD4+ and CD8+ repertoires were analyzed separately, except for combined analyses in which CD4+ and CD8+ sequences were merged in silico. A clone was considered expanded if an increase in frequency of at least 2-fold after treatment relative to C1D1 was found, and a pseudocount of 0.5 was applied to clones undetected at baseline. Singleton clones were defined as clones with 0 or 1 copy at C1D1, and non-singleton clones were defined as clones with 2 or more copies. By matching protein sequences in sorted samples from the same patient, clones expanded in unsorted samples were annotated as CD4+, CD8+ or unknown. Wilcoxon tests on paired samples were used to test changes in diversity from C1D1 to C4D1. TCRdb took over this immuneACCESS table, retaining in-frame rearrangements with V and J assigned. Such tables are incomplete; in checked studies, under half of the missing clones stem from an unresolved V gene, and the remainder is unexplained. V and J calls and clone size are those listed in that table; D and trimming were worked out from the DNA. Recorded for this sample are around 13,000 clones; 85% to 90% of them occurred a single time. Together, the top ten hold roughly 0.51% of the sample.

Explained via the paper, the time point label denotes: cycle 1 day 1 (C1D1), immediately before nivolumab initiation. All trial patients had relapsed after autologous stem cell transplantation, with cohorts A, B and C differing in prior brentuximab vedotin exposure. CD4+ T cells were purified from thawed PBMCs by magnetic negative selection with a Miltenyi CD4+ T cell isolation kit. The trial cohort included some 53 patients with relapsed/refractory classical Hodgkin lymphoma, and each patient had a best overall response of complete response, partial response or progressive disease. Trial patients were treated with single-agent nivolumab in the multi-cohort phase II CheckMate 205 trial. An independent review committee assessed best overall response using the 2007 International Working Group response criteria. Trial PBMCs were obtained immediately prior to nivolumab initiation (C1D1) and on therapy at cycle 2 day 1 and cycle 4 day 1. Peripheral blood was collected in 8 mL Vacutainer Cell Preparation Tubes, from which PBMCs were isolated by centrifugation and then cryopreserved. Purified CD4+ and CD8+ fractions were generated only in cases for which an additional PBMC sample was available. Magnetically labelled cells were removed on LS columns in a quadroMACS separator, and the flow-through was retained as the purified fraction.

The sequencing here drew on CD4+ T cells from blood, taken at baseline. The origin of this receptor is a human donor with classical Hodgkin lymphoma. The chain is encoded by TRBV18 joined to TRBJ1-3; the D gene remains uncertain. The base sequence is TGTGCCAGCTCACCAGGGCATGGATCAGGCTCTGGAAACACCATATATTTT. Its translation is CASSPGHGSGSGNTIYF.